The rows below give T cell receptor beta chains drawn from one sample of a study of T cell repertoires in cytomegalovirus infection. TCRdb reprocessed the reads via MiXCR and lists one record per CDR3 protein. This table holds 450,000 to 550,000 distinct CDR3 sequences, approximately 46% found once. Antigen specificity for these receptors is unknown. This specimen consisted of cultured PBMCs, obtained from culture after CMV antigen stimulation. The source of these receptors is a human donor in good health (CMV status not recorded). Some clones in this sample may be carry-over from other donors' samples. CDR3s include the opening cysteine and the closing phenylalanine or tryptophan. A D gene is named only where the DNA matches it firmly. Clone sizes are given selectively: once, few, many, or a class where the clone is expanded.

D gene,clone size,J gene,V gene,CDR3 DNA,CDR3 protein
TRBD1,few,TRBJ2-5,TRBV4-1,TGCGCCAGCAGCCAAGATTTCAGGGGGAAGACCCAGTACTTC,CASSQDFRGKTQYF
TRBD2,few,TRBJ2-1,TRBV7-2,TGTGCCAGCAGCTTCCGGACTAGCGGGGGTTACAATGAGCAGTTCTTC,CASSFRTSGGYNEQFF
NA,NA,TRBJ2-1,TRBV7-4,TGTGCCAGCAGCTCCCCCTGGGGGTTTAATGAGCAGTTCTTC,CASSSPWGFNEQFF
NA,few,TRBJ1-4,TRBV12-3/TRBV12-4,TGTGCCAGCAGTCGGGACACCGAAAAACTGTTTTTT,CASSRDTEKLFF
TRBD1,few,TRBJ1-2,TRBV6-6,TGTGCCAGCAGCCAGGGGGCGCGCAGCTATGGCTACACCTTC,CASSQGARSYGYTF
NA,NA,TRBJ1-1,TRBV2,TGTGCCACGAGCAGGGGCACTGAAGCTTTCTTT,CATSRGTEAFF
NA,NA,TRBJ2-1,TRBV12-3/TRBV12-4,TGTGCCAGCAGTGTCCCCCCCGGGAATGAGCAGTTCTTC,CASSVPPGNEQFF
NA,NA,TRBJ1-3,TRBV7-6,TGTGCCAGCAGCTTAGCGCCGGGGGTGGGAAACACCATATATTTT,CASSLAPGVGNTIYF
NA,NA,TRBJ1-5,TRBV19,TGTGCCAGTAGTCCGAGGGTAGGCAATCAGCCCCAGCATTTT,CASSPRVGNQPQHF
NA,NA,TRBJ2-3,TRBV6-2/TRBV6-3,TGTGCCAGCAGCGGACAGAGCACAGATACGCAGTATTTT,CASSGQSTDTQYF
TRBD1,NA,TRBJ1-5,TRBV12-3/TRBV12-4,TGTGCCAGCAGGGACGACAGGGACGGTCAGCCCCAGCATTTT,CASRDDRDGQPQHF
TRBD1,NA,TRBJ1-5,TRBV10-3,TGTGCCATCAGTGGGACAGGGGGAGGGCAGCCCCAGCATTTT,CAISGTGGGQPQHF
NA,NA,TRBJ1-1,TRBV12-3/TRBV12-4,TGTGCCAGCAGTTTACGGGGGATCGGCACTGAAGCTTTCTTT,CASSLRGIGTEAFF
NA,few,TRBJ2-2,TRBV11-2,TGTGCCAGCAGCTTGACTGCGCAGGCGAACACCGGGGAGCTGTTTTTT,CASSLTAQANTGELFF
TRBD1,NA,TRBJ1-6,TRBV20-1,TGCAGTGCCCAGGGACAGCGGAGCTCCTATAATTCACCCCTCCACTTT,CSAQGQRSSYNSPLHF